This TCR beta chain was captured by sequencing in a study of radiotherapy plus CTLA-4 blockade in lung cancer. Study context: Disease control reached approximately 30%, with objective responses in 15% to 20%.

With ipilimumab providing CTLA-4 blockade, focal radiation was administered to patients who had chemo-refractory metastatic non-small-cell lung cancer. Produced via immunoSEQ multiplex PCR; TCRdb's table is partial and in-frame only. Among 70,000 to 85,000 clones listed, nearly 75% were seen once. The CDR3 runs 13 residues. V lost 3 bases to trimming and J lost 3 bases, with 9 bases between them. Germline lookup yields CDR1 LNHDA and CDR2 SQIVND (reference sequence). Study conclusions and caveats: The best prediction of response reportedly came from early blood T cell clone dynamics, with interferon-beta. Radiotherapy plus ipilimumab was followed by expansion in blood of tumor-derived TCR clones.

This clone was recorded only once. Its antigen is not known. The sequenced sample was peripheral blood, obtained from a patient treated with radiotherapy plus ipilimumab. This receptor was taken from a human donor with non-small cell lung cancer whose response to radiotherapy plus ipilimumab could not be evaluated. The V gene is TRBV19, the J gene TRBJ2-7; perhaps TRBD1 as D (6 bases). The chain's CDR3 is CASSILDSYEQYF. In nucleotides, the CDR3 is TGTGCCAGTAGTATCCTGGACAGCTACGAGCAGTACTTC.